These 19 T cell receptor beta chains came from one sample sequenced in a study of blood T cells in healthy people across ages. For the second PCR, which ran for about 6 to 11 cycles, a sample-barcoded 5' primer and a J-beta primer mix were used. TCRdb recomputed calls from the 5' RACE reads with MiXCR, one row per CDR3 protein. The table lists 850,000 to 950,000 distinct CDR3 sequences, more than 25% of them singletons, with 15% to 20% in the top ten. The sequenced sample was blood. The receptors shown here come from a woman of 80 years or more in good health.

The sample holds many counts of this clonotype. The chain uses TRBV6-1 and TRBJ2-3, with D perhaps matching TRBD1 (5 bases). Germline CDR1 and CDR2: MNHNS and SASEGT. V lost 6 bases, J lost 9 bases, and 16 bases lay in between. The CDR3 consists of 13 residues. The CDR3 spells CASSETSPGTQYF. The CDR3 DNA reads TGTGCCAGCAGCGAAACGAGCCCAGGGACGCAGTATTTT.

The chain couples TRBV5-1 to TRBJ1-4; no firm D call. V was shortened by 0 bases and J by 3 bases, with 9 bases between the two germline ends. The length of the CDR3 is 15 residues. Per the germline V gene, CDR1 is SGHRS and CDR2 is YFSETQ. CDR3 loop: CASSLGWEANEKLFF. The CDR3 DNA reads as TGCGCCAGCAGCTTGGGTTGGGAGGCTAATGAAAAACTGTTTTTT.

A note on this clonotype: A single base separates this from a much larger clone, so it may be a read error. The chain recombines TRBV3-1 with TRBJ2-5; a weak D match, TRBD2 (6 bases). Trimming shortened V by 5 bases and J by 11 bases, and 15 bases separated the two germline ends. From germline, CDR1 is LGHDT and CDR2 YNNKEL (reference sequence). This CDR3 contains 12 residues. In DNA form, the CDR3 reads TGTGCCAGCAGCTTAGCGAGGAGGGAGCAGTACTTC. Translated, it gives CASSLARREQYF.

This clonotype was found many times. The V gene is TRBV6-5, the J gene TRBJ2-3, with 9 bases lining up with TRBD2. This CDR3 spans 18 amino acids. Germline loops: CDR1 MNHEY, CDR2 SVGAGI. V lost 1 base, J lost 2 bases, and 10 bases stayed unmatched. CDR3: CASSYWGIGGGATDTQYF. CDR3 nucleotides: TGTGCCAGCAGTTACTGGGGCATCGGCGGGGGGGCCACAGATACGCAGTATTTT.

This clonotype appeared many times. V usage is TRBV11-2 and J usage is TRBJ1-1; no definite D call. The germline V gene has CDR1 SGHAT and CDR2 FQNNGV. With 0 bases removed from V and 11 bases from J, the gap between germline ends came to 28 bases. This CDR3 is 18 amino acids long. CDR3 residues: CASSLEQPAFARAVDAFF. The CDR3 nucleotides are TGTGCCAGCAGCTTAGAACAGCCAGCATTTGCAAGGGCCGTAGATGCTTTCTTT.

To note about this clonotype: A much larger clone lies one base from this, so it may be a read error. Here the CDR3 omits its conserved ending phenylalanine or tryptophan, so a read error is the likely source. The chain links TRBV6-5 to TRBJ2-4; 8 nucleotides align to TRBD1. TRBJ2-7 matches the DNA end more closely, so the J call is doubtful. CDR3 size: 13 residues. Germline CDR1 and CDR2: MNHEY and SVGAGI. In nucleotides, the CDR3 is TGTGCCAGCAGGCGGGACAGGTGGAACGAGCAGTACTCC. This gives the protein CASRRDRWNEQYS.

This clonotype was picked up many times. The chain carries TRBV6-2 or TRBV6-3 and TRBJ2-7, with a tentative D call TRBD1 (6 bases). This CDR3 region has 15 residues. Germline V gives CDR1 MNHEY, CDR2 SVGEGT. The ends were cut back, 6 bases at V and 3 bases at J, with 18 bases in the middle. CDR3 loop: CASRPNPLQGYEQYF. CDR3 bases: TGTGCCAGCAGACCCAACCCATTACAGGGCTACGAGCAGTACTTC.

This clonotype showed up many times. This sequence joins TRBV4-2 and TRBJ1-2, with a possible D match to TRBD1 (5 bases). The CDR3 consists of 14 residues. The V end was cut by 0 bases, the J end by 2 bases, with 7 bases between. CDR1 and CDR2 (germline): LGHNA, YNFKEQ. Here the CDR3 DNA reads TGTGCCAGCAGCCAAGATCCAGGGAACTATGGCTACACCTTC. Translating it yields CASSQDPGNYGYTF.

A note on this clonotype: This sequence may be a read error, since a much larger clone differs from it by one base. The chain is built from TRBV20-1 and TRBJ2-1, with 12 bases identical to TRBD2. This CDR3 spans 17 amino acids. The germline CDR1 and CDR2 sequences are DFQATT and SNEGSKA (reference sequence). CDR3 coding DNA: TGCAGTGCTAGAGCCGCTAGCGGGGGGGGCTCCTACAATGGGCAGTTCTTC. Translating gives CSARAASGGGSYNGQFF.

This chain connects TRBV2 to TRBJ2-5; 10 nucleotides agree with TRBD2. CDR1 and CDR2 (germline): SNHLY, FYNNEI. The CDR3 runs to 12 residues. The DNA for the CDR3 is TGTGCGATAGGGACTAGCGAAGAGACCCAGTACTTC. Translation gives CAIGTSEETQYF. Using reference TRBV2 and TRBJ2-5 for the parts outside the CDR3, the full variable domain is EPEVTQTPSHQVTQMGQEVILRCVPISNHLYFYWYRQILGQKVEFLVSFYNNEISEKSEIFDDQFSVERPDGSNFTLKIRSTKLEDSAMYFCAIGTSEETQYFGPGTRLLVL.

This chain links TRBV24-1 with TRBJ1-2, with 7 bases fitting TRBD1. Germline lookup yields CDR1 KGHDR and CDR2 SFDVKD. Trimming at V came to 4 bases and at J to 5 bases, leaving 6 bases not matched to a gene. The CDR3 is 14 residues long. CDR3 residues: CATSEQGTDYGYTF. The CDR3 DNA reads TGTGCCACCAGTGAACAGGGGACAGATTATGGCTACACCTTC.

V usage is TRBV19 and J usage is TRBJ1-5, with D perhaps TRBD1 (6 bases). The length of the CDR3 is 16 residues. V shed 3 bases and J shed 0 bases, with 12 bases lying between them. From germline, CDR1 is LNHDA and CDR2 SQIVND (reference sequence). The CDR3 nucleotides read TGTGCCAGTAGTATTCAGGGGACAAATAGCAATCAGCCCCAGCATTTT. The encoded protein is CASSIQGTNSNQPQHF.

The chain is built from TRBV29-1 and TRBJ2-3; D remains ambiguous. The CDR3 extends over 14 amino acids. Germline V gives CDR1 SQVTM, CDR2 ANQGSEA. Trimming shortened V by 2 bases and J by 0 bases, and 9 bases separated the two germline ends. CDR3 protein: CSVEPSRSTDTQYF. In DNA form, the CDR3 reads TGCAGCGTTGAACCCAGTCGTAGCACAGATACGCAGTATTTT.

In its sample, this clonotype was seen many times. The chain recombines TRBV25-1 with TRBJ1-2; D remains ambiguous. Trimming took 1 base from V and 3 from J, leaving 12 bases between them. Germline V CDR1 and CDR2: MGHDK, SYGVNS. The CDR3 covers 15 residues. The CDR3 DNA reads as TGTGCCAGCAGTGAATTTCGAGGGAAGGACTATGGCTACACCTTC. As protein: CASSEFRGKDYGYTF.

This clonotype was seen many times. The chain is built from TRBV18 and TRBJ2-5; TRBD2 agrees at 7 bases. The CDR3 extends over 13 amino acids. J lost 1 base, V lost 4 bases, and 0 bases had no gene match. Looked up from germline, CDR1 is KGHSH and CDR2 is LQKENI. The chain's CDR3 is CASSRLAQETQYF. CDR3 DNA: TGTGCCAGCTCACGACTAGCCCAAGAGACCCAGTACTTC. Together with reference TRBV18 and TRBJ2-5, the CDR3 gives the full variable domain: NAGVMQNPRHLVRRRGQEARLRCSPMKGHSHVYWYRQLPEEGLKFMVYLQKENIIDESGMPKERFSAEFPKEGPSILRIQQVVRGDSAAYFCASSRLAQETQYFGPGTRLLVL.

V is TRBV9 and J is TRBJ1-2; 8 bases are shared with TRBD1. In germline, CDR1 is SGDLS, CDR2 YYNGEE. Losses at the gene ends were 1 base for V and 8 bases for J; bases not matched to a gene: 10. The CDR3 extends over 15 amino acids. Written as DNA, the CDR3 is TGTGCCAGCAGCGTACCCCCCTCCCCAGGGGGCGGCTACACCTTC. Translated, it gives CASSVPPSPGGGYTF.

The chain is built from TRBV5-1 and TRBJ2-1; 10 bases map to TRBD2. The length of the CDR3 is 16 residues. Germline V lookup: CDR1 SGHRS, CDR2 YFSETQ. V shed 3 bases, J shed 5 bases, and the junction held 8 bases outside the gene matches. Written as DNA, the CDR3 is TGCGCCAGCAGCTCCCCGACTAGCGGGTCTGACAATGAGCAGTTCTTC. Translation: CASSSPTSGSDNEQFF.

The chain has TRBV5-1 and TRBJ2-2; 8 bases are a match to TRBD2. The CDR3 spans 15 residues. Germline CDR1 reads SGHRS; CDR2 reads YFSETQ. J gave up 5 bases and V 0 bases, and 3 bases lay outside the gene matches. In nucleotides, the CDR3 is TGCGCCAGCAGCTTGGTTAGCGGGATGACCGGGGAGCTGTTTTTT. Residues: CASSLVSGMTGELFF.

This clonotype showed up just once. A read error is possible here, since a much larger clone lies one base away. The rearrangement links TRBV5-1 to TRBJ2-7; D is possibly TRBD2 (5 bases). V lost 4 bases and J lost 10, with 18 bases in between. The length of the CDR3 is 13 residues. From germline, CDR1 is SGHRS and CDR2 YFSETQ. The CDR3 is CASSPTSEEAQYF. The CDR3 DNA sequence: TGCGCCAGCAGCCCTACTAGTGAAGAGGCCCAGTACTTC.